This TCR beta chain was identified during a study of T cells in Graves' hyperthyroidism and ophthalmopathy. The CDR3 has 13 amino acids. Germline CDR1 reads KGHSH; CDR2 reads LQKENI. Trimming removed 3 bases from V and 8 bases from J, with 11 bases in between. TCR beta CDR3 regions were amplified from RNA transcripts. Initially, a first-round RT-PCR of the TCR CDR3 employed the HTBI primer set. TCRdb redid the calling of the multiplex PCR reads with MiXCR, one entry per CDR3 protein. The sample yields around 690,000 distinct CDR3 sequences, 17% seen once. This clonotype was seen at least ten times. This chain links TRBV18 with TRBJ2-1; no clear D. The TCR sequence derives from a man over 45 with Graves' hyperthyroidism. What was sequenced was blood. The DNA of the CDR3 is TGTGCCAGCTCACCCCCGGTGGGGTATGAGCAGTTCTTC. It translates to CASSPPVGYEQFF.